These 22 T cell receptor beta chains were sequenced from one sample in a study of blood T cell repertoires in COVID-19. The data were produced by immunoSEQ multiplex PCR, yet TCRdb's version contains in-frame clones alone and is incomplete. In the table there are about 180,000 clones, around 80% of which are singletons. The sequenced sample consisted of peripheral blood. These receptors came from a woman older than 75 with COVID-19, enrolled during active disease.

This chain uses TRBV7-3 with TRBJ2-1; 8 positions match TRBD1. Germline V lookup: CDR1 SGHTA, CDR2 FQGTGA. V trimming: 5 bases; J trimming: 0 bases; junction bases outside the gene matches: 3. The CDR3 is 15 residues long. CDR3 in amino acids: CASSITGGSYNEQFF. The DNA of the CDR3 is TGTGCCAGCAGCATCACAGGGGGCTCCTACAATGAGCAGTTCTTC.

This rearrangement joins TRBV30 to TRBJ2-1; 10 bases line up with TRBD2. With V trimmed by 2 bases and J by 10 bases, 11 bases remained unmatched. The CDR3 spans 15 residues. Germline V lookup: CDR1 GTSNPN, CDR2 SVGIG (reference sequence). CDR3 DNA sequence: TGTGCCTGGAGTATTTCTAGCGGGGGCAGGGGCGAGCAGTTCTTC. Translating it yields CAWSISSGGRGEQFF.

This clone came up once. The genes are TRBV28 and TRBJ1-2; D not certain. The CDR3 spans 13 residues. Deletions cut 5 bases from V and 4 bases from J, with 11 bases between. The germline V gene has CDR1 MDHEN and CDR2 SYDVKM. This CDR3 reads CASSPSPPYGYTF. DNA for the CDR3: TGTGCCAGCAGTCCCTCCCCCCCCTATGGCTACACCTTC.

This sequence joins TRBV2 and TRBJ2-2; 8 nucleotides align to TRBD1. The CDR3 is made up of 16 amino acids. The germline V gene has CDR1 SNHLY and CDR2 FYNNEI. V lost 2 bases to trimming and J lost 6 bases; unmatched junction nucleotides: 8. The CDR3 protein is CASSENRGIVAGELFF. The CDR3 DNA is TGTGCCAGCAGTGAAAACAGGGGGATAGTTGCCGGGGAGCTGTTTTTT.

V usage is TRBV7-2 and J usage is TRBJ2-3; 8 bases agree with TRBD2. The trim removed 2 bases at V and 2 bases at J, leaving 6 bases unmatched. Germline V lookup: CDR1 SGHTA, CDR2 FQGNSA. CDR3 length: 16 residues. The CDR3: CASSLLAGLSTDTQYF. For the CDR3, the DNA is TGTGCCAGCAGCTTACTAGCGGGCCTATCCACAGATACGCAGTATTTT.

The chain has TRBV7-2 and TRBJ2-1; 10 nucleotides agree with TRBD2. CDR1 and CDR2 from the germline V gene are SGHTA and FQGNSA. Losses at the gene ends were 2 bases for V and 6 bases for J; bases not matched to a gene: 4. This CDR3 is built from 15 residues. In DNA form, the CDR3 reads TGTGCCAGCAGCTTAATAGCGGGGGGTGGCAATGAGCAGTTCTTC. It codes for CASSLIAGGGNEQFF.

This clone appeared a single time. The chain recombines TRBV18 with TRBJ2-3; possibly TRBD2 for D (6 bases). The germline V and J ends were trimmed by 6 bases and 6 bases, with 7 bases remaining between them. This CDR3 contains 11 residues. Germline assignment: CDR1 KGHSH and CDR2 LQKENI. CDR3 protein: CASSEGDTQYF. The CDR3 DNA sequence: TGTGCCAGCTCGGAGGGGGATACGCAGTATTTT.

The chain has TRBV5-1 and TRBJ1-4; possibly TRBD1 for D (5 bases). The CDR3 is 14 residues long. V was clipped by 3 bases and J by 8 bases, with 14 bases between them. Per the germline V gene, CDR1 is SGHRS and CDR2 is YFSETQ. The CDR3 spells CASSSGGGDEKLFF. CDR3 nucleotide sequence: TGCGCCAGCAGCTCGGGAGGAGGGGACGAAAAACTGTTTTTT.

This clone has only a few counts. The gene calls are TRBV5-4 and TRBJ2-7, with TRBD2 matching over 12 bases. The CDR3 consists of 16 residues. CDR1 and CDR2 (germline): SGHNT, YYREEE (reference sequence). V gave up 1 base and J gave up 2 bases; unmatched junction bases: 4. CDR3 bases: TGTGCCAGCAGCTTGACTAGCGGGGGGCTTCCCTACGAGCAGTACTTC. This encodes CASSLTSGGLPYEQYF.

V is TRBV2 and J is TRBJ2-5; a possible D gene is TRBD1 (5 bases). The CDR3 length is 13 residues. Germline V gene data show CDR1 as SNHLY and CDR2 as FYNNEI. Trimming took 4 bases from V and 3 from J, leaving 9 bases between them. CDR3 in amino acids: CASSARQKETQYF. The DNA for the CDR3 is TGTGCCAGCAGTGCGCGACAGAAAGAGACCCAGTACTTC. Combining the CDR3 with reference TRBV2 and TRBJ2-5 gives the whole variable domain EPEVTQTPSHQVTQMGQEVILRCVPISNHLYFYWYRQILGQKVEFLVSFYNNEISEKSEIFDDQFSVERPDGSNFTLKIRSTKLEDSAMYFCASSARQKETQYFGPGTRLLVL.

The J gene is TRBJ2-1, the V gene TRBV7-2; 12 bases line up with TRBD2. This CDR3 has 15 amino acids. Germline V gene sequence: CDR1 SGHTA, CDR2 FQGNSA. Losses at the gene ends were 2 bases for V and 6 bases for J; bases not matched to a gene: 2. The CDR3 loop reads CASSLTSGRFNEQFF. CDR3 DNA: TGTGCCAGCAGCTTAACTAGCGGGAGGTTCAATGAGCAGTTCTTC. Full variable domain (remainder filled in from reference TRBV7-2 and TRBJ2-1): GAGVSQSPSNKVTEKGKDVELRCDPISGHTALYWYRQSLGQGLEFLIYFQGNSAPDKSGLPSDRFSAERTGGSVSTLTIQRTQQEDSAVYLCASSLTSGRFNEQFFGPGTRLTVL.

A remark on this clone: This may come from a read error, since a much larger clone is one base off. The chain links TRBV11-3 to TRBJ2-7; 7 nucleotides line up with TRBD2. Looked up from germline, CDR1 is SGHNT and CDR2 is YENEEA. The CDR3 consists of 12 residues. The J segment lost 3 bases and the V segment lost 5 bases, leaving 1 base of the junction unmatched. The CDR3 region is CASSPGGYEQYF. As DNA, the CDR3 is TGTGCCAGCAGCCCGGGGGGCTACGAGCAGTACTTC.

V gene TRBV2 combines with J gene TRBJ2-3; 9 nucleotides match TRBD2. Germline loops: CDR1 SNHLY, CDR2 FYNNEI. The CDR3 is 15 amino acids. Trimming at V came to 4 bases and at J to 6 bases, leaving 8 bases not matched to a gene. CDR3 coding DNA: TGTGCCAGCAGTGGGGCGGGAGGGCCAGTGGATACGCAGTATTTT. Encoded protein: CASSGAGGPVDTQYF. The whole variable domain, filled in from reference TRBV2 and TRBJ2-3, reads EPEVTQTPSHQVTQMGQEVILRCVPISNHLYFYWYRQILGQKVEFLVSFYNNEISEKSEIFDDQFSVERPDGSNFTLKIRSTKLEDSAMYFCASSGAGGPVDTQYFGPGTRLTVL.

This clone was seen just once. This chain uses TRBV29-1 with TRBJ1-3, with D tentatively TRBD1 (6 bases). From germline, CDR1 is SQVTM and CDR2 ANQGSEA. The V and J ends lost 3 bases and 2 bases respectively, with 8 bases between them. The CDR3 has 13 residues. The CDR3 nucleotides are TGCAGCGTTGAGGGGGGGCCTGGAAACACCATATATTTT. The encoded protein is CSVEGGPGNTIYF.

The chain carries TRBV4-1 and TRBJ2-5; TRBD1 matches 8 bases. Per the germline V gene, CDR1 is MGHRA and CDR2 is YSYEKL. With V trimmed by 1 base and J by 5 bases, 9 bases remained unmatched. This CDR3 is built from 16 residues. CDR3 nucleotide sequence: TGCGCCAGCAGCCAAGGCGACAGGGGTTGGGCGGAGACCCAGTACTTC. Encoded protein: CASSQGDRGWAETQYF.

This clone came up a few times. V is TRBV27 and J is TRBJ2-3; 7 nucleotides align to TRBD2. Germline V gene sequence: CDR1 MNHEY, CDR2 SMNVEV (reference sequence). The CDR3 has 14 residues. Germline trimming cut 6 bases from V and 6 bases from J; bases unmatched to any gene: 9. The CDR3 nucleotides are TGTGCCAGCAGGCGGGGAGGGGCGCTTGATACGCAGTATTTT. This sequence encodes CASRRGGALDTQYF.

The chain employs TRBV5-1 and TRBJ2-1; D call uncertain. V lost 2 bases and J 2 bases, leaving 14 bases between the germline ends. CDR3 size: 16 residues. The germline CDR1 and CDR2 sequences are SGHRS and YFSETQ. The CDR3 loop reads CASSFAGPQAYNEQFF. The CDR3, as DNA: TGCGCCAGCAGCTTTGCTGGTCCCCAGGCCTACAATGAGCAGTTCTTC.

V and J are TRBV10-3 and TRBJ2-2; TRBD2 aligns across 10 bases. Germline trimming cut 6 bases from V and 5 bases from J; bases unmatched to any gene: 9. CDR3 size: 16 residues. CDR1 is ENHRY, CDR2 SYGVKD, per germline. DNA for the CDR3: TGTGCCATCAGAGCTAGCGGGAGTTCGGTTACCGGGGAGCTGTTTTTT. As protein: CAIRASGSSVTGELFF.

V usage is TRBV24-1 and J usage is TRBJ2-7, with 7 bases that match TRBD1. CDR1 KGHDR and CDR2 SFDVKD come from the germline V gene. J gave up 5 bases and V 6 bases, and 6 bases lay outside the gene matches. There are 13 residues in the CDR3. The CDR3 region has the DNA TGTGCCACCAGTATGACAGGGTGGGACGAGCAGTACTTC. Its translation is CATSMTGWDEQYF.

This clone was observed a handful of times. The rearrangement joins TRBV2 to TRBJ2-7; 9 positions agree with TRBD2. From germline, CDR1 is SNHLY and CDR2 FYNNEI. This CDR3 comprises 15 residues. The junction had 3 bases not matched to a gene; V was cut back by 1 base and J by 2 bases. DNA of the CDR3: TGTGCCAGCAGTGAAGAGGTAGCGGGAGCCTACGAGCAGTACTTC. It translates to CASSEEVAGAYEQYF.

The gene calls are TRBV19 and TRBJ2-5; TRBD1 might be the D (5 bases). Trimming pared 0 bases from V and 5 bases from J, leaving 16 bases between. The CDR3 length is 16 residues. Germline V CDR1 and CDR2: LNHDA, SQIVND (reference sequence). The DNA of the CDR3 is TGTGCCAGTAGTATAGAACGCGGCAGGGCGAGCGAGACCCAGTACTTC. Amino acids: CASSIERGRASETQYF.

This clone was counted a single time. The CDR3, as DNA: TGTGCCAGCAGTTTTGGGGGACATGGCTCACCCCTCCACTTT. Residues: CASSFGGHGSPLHF. The chain employs TRBV27 and TRBJ1-6; the D gene is possibly TRBD1 (6 bases). The germline V gene encodes CDR1 MNHEY and CDR2 SMNVEV (reference sequence). This CDR3 region has 14 residues. V lost 3 bases, J lost 10 bases, and 13 bases lay in between.